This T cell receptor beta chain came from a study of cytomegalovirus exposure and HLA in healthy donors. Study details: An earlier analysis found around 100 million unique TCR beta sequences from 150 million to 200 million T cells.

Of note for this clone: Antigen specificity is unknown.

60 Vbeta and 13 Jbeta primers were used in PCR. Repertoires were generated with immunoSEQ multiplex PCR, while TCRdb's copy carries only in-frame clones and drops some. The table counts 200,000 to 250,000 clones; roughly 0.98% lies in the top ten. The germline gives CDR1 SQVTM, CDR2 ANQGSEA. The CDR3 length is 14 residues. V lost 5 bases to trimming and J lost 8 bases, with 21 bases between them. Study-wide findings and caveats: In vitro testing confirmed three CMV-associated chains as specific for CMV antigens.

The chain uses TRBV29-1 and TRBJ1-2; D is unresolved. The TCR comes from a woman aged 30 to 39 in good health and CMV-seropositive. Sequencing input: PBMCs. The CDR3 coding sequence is TGCAGCGTTCCCTCTATGAACGACCAGGCCGGCTACACCTTC. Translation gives CSVPSMNDQAGYTF. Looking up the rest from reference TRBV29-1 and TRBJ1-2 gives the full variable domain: SAVISQKPSRDICQRGTSLTIQCQVDSQVTMMFWYRQQPGQSLTLIATANQGSEATYESGFVIDKFPISRPNLTFSTLTVSNMSPEDSSIYLCSVPSMNDQAGYTFGSGTRLTVV.